Below are 19 T cell receptor beta chains sequenced from a single sample in a study of blood T cells in healthy people across ages. Primers used in a second PCR of about 6 to 11 cycles were a sample-barcoded 5' primer and a J-beta primer mix. Each CDR3 protein gets one entry after TCRdb re-called the 5' RACE reads with MiXCR. The sample lists fewer than 2,000,000 distinct CDR3 sequences, about 32% seen once, with 11% in the top ten. Sample: blood. The receptors stem from a woman younger than 45 in good health.

The V call is TRBV3-1, the J call TRBJ2-5; D might be TRBD2 (5 bases). Trimming shortened V by 5 bases and J by 7 bases, and 23 bases separated the two germline ends. The CDR3 has 16 amino acids. CDR1 is LGHDT, CDR2 YNNKEL, per germline (reference sequence). The CDR3: CASSDRGTSGTGTQYF. The CDR3 DNA follows: TGTGCCAGCAGCGATAGAGGCACTAGTGGTACGGGGACCCAGTACTTC.

The J gene is TRBJ1-1, the V gene TRBV6-2 or TRBV6-3; D is uncertain. The CDR3 consists of 14 residues. Trimming cost V 5 bases and J 5 bases, with 15 bases left between them. CDR1 MNHEY and CDR2 SVGEGT come from the germline V gene. CDR3 protein: CASSRMRLGTEAFF. CDR3 sequence (DNA): TGTGCCAGCAGTCGCATGCGGTTAGGGACTGAAGCTTTCTTT.

J is TRBJ2-1 and V is TRBV20-1, with TRBD2 identical over 14 bases. Germline loops: CDR1 DFQATT, CDR2 SNEGSKA (reference sequence). CDR3 length: 14 residues. V lost 6 bases and J lost 8; bases outside the gene matches: 6. Written as DNA, the CDR3 is TGCAGTGCAGAACCGGGACTAGCGGGAGATGAGCAGTTCTTC. It yields the protein CSAEPGLAGDEQFF.

The chain employs TRBV4-1 and TRBJ2-7, with a weak D call TRBD2 (6 bases). V was trimmed by 4 bases and J by 1 base, leaving 17 bases between them. The CDR3 length is 16 residues. CDR1 is MGHRA, CDR2 YSYEKL, per germline. The CDR3 DNA reads TGCGCCAGCAGCCCATCTAATAGCGGTGCTTCCTACGAGCAGTACTTC. Translated, it gives CASSPSNSGASYEQYF.

This clonotype was recorded a few times. The genes are TRBV28 and TRBJ2-5, with 9 bases fitting TRBD1. Germline V gene lookup returns CDR1 MDHEN and CDR2 SYDVKM. This CDR3 spans 13 amino acids. Trimming cost V 5 bases and J 6 bases; bases outside gene matches: 4. The CDR3 loop reads CASSTDRGKTQYF. Here the CDR3 DNA reads TGTGCCAGCAGTACGGACAGGGGAAAGACCCAGTACTTC.

This clonotype is a singleton in its sample. The gene calls are TRBV27 and TRBJ2-7; 10 bases align to TRBD2. V was pared by 2 bases and J by 3 bases, with 13 bases of the junction left unmatched. Germline V gives CDR1 MNHEY, CDR2 SMNVEV (reference sequence). This CDR3 has 18 amino acids. CDR3 region: CASSLRGDSSGSSYEQYF. The CDR3 nucleotides read TGTGCCAGCAGTTTAAGGGGAGACTCTAGCGGGAGTAGCTACGAGCAGTACTTC.

This clonotype was observed a handful of times. One end of the junction does not line up with germline, which may come from a read error. The chain has TRBV24-1 and TRBJ2-5; 9 bases agree with TRBD1. The CDR3 has 15 amino acids. Germline CDR1 reads KGHDR; CDR2 reads SFDVKD. CDR3 nucleotides: TGTGCCACCGGTGATGGACAGGGGATGTCTGAGACCCAGTACTTC. Its protein product is CATGDGQGMSETQYF.

This clonotype was observed a few times. The rearrangement uses TRBV9 and TRBJ2-2; D ambiguous. The V end was cut by 0 bases, the J end by 0 bases, with 6 bases between. The CDR3 runs 15 residues. Germline V gives CDR1 SGDLS, CDR2 YYNGEE. CDR3 residues: CASSVVGANTGELFF. CDR3 sequence (DNA): TGTGCCAGCAGCGTAGTTGGAGCGAACACCGGGGAGCTGTTTTTT.

The rearrangement joins TRBV5-8 to TRBJ1-2, with a weak D call TRBD1 (6 bases). V lost 0 bases, J lost 3 bases, and 9 bases lay in between. Germline V gene sequence: CDR1 SGHTS, CDR2 YDEGEE. The CDR3 spans 14 residues. CDR3 sequence reads: CASSLATGYYGYTF. Here the CDR3 DNA reads TGTGCCAGCAGCTTGGCGACAGGATACTATGGCTACACCTTC.

As for this clonotype: A much larger clone is a single base away; this may be a read error. The rearrangement links TRBV6-2 or TRBV6-3 to TRBJ2-5; TRBD2 aligns across 10 bases. The CDR3 runs to 15 residues. CDR1 is MNHEY, CDR2 SVGEGT, per germline. Trimming took 6 bases from V and 4 from J; bases not matched to a gene: 8. The CDR3 here is CASSHSGGPRETQYF. The CDR3 DNA follows: TGTGCCAGCAGCCATAGCGGGGGGCCCCGAGAGACCCAGTACTTC.

In regard to this clonotype: A much larger clone differs by one base, so this may be a read error. The V and J genes are TRBV4-2 and TRBJ2-7; D might be TRBD2 (5 bases). V was pared by 1 base and J by 0 bases, with 10 bases between. The CDR3 runs to 15 residues. The germline CDR1 and CDR2 sequences are LGHNA and YNFKEQ. Written as DNA, the CDR3 is TGTGCCAGCAGCCAAGTGGACTTAAGCTCCTACGAGCAGTACTTC. As protein: CASSQVDLSSYEQYF.

This chain joins TRBV9 and TRBJ1-2; TRBD1 matches 7 bases. Germline-derived CDR1 and CDR2 are SGDLS and YYNGEE. V lost 0 bases and J lost 5; bases outside the gene matches: 16. The CDR3 covers 18 residues. CDR3 loop: CASSVGVDRAIPDYGYTF. The CDR3 nucleotides read TGTGCCAGCAGCGTAGGAGTCGACAGGGCCATACCCGATTATGGCTACACCTTC.

The table lists this clonotype with a few counts. This rearrangement joins TRBV11-1 to TRBJ1-1; 7 bases map to TRBD1. Germline lookup yields CDR1 SGHAT and CDR2 FQDESV (reference sequence). The CDR3 spans 18 residues. V lost 4 bases to trimming and J lost 0 bases; unmatched junction nucleotides: 14. Here the CDR3 reads CASSYARTGHNMNTEAFF. CDR3 in DNA: TGTGCCAGCAGCTATGCACGGACAGGACACAACATGAACACTGAAGCTTTCTTT.

This clonotype was counted at least ten times. This sequence joins TRBV25-1 and TRBJ2-7, with 10 nucleotides matching TRBD1. There are 12 residues in the CDR3. After removal of 7 bases from V and 5 bases from J, the junction contained 2 bases not matched to a gene. Germline V gene lookup returns CDR1 MGHDK and CDR2 SYGVNS. The DNA of the CDR3 is TGTGCCAGCACGGACAGGGGGGACGAGCAGTACTTC. Translation: CASTDRGDEQYF.

Comment on this clonotype: The junction and the germline gene differ at one end; a read error may be behind it. The CDR3 bases are TGTGCCAGCAGCTTAGCTTCGGGGAGGGGTAACTACGGCTACACCTTC. Translated, it gives CASSLASGRGNYGYTF. The J gene is TRBJ1-2, the V gene TRBV11-2, with D possibly being TRBD1 (5 bases). The CDR3 extends over 16 amino acids. CDR1 is SGHAT and CDR2 is FQNNGV in the germline V gene. Looking up the rest from reference TRBV11-2 and TRBJ1-2 gives the full variable domain: EAGVAQSPRYKIIEKRQSVAFWCNPISGHATLYWYQQILGQGPKLLIQFQNNGVVDDSQLPKDRFSAERLKGVDSTLKIQPAKLEDSAVYLCASSLASGRGNYGYTFGSGTRLTVV.

This clonotype was observed a single time. This chain links TRBV4-1 with TRBJ2-7; 7 nucleotides agree with TRBD2. The CDR3 is 18 residues long. Germline CDR1 is MGHRA and CDR2 is YSYEKL. Trimming at V came to 3 bases and at J to 3 bases, leaving 17 bases not matched to a gene. CDR3 nucleotides: TGCGCCAGCAGCCAGGAGTGGTCCCCGGGACTAATAGTCTACGAGCAGTACTTC. Protein: CASSQEWSPGLIVYEQYF.

The CDR3 DNA reads TGTGCCATCAGAGGGGACAATGAGCAGTTCTTC. Its translation is CAIRGDNEQFF. The rearrangement joins TRBV10-3 to TRBJ2-1, with D perhaps TRBD1 (5 bases). Looked up from germline, CDR1 is ENHRY and CDR2 is SYGVKD. V lost 6 bases and J 5 bases, leaving 5 bases between the germline ends. The CDR3 sequence is 11 residues long.

The sample holds many counts of this clonotype. The chain is built from TRBV4-1 and TRBJ1-4, with a tentative D call TRBD1 (5 bases). Germline loops: CDR1 MGHRA, CDR2 YSYEKL. The CDR3 has 16 residues. V was clipped by 0 bases and J by 8 bases, with 16 bases between them. CDR3 coding DNA: TGCGCCAGCAGCCAAGATCCGCCAGGGAAGGGGGAAAAACTGTTTTTT. Protein: CASSQDPPGKGEKLFF.

As for this clonotype: Germline is not matched at one junction end, which may reflect a read error. This rearrangement joins TRBV9 to TRBJ2-3; D may be TRBD2 (6 bases). The CDR3 totals 15 residues. CDR1 is SGDLS, CDR2 YYNGEE, per germline. CDR3 sequence: CVSSERPGGTDTQYF. The CDR3 nucleotides read TGTGTCAGCAGCGAGAGACCGGGAGGCACAGATACGCAGTATTTT.